This T cell receptor beta chain was recovered during a study of T cells in Graves' hyperthyroidism and ophthalmopathy (dated by TCRdb to about 2019). General notes on the study: Peripheral blood was sampled at the time of initial diagnosis, prior to any treatment. A discovery cohort of about a hundred patients, 43 with Graves' ophthalmopathy and more than 55 with stable Graves' hyperthyroidism, was used to find distinguishing TCR V-J signatures. Prospective prediction of ophthalmopathy was tested in an independent validation cohort consisting of roughly 19 hyperthyroidism patients and over 15 patients who later progressed to ophthalmopathy. The roughly 100 discovery patients were randomly divided into training and test sets at a 7:3 ratio. Thyroid tissue and blood T-cell repertoires from six Graves' hyperthyroidism patients were also compared in the study. Following sampling, methimazole starting at 30 mg daily was given to hyperthyroidism patients, and high-dose intravenous methylprednisolone was given to ophthalmopathy patients. TCR Vbeta CDR3 sequencing of approximately 140 peripheral blood samples (43 ophthalmopathy, about 80 hyperthyroidism and approximately 17 progressor patients) is reported in the paper.

The germline V end is reduced by 0 bases and the J end by 4 bases; junction bases left unmatched: 1. The CDR3, cysteine through phenylalanine, is 15 amino acids long. Just the 45-base CDR3 DNA is kept, in frame starting at base 1. Based on the germline V gene (reference sequence), the CDR1 and CDR2 sequences are SEHNR and FQNEAQ. The investigation overall reported the following: Most expanded thyroid clonotypes (frequency above 0.001) were also found in blood, which suggests that blood repertoires may mirror thyroid immune responses. In validation, the model predicted progression to ophthalmopathy a median of roughly 6.5 months before onset, with 65% to 71% sensitivity and 72.22% specificity. A 13 V-J signature model separated ophthalmopathy from stable hyperthyroidism, with roughly 88% sensitivity and about 81% specificity in cross-validation and 80%/75% in testing. No statistical method was used to fix the sample size in advance, and group allocation was not hidden from the investigators.

There are many counts of this clonotype. The antigen it recognizes is unknown. Per-nucleotide qualities are absent, and no much larger clonotype sits a single base away. Moderately to severely active disease, a Clinical Activity Score of at least 3, a NOSPECS grade of at least 4, and a duration under 3 months were present in ophthalmopathy patients. Any patient with an uncontrolled infection, another autoimmune disease, pregnancy or lactation was excluded. Diagnoses were based on clinical symptoms, serum thyroxine and TRAb, thyroid ultrasound and orbital computed tomography. PBMCs were separated from roughly 10 ml of fresh peripheral blood using Ficoll-Paque density gradient centrifugation. Total RNA was extracted using Trizol reagent, and RNA quality was assessed on an Agilent 2100 Bioanalyzer. Amplification of TCR beta CDR3 regions was carried out from RNA transcripts. A first-round RT-PCR of the TCR CDR3 used the HTBI primer set with the Qiagen OneStep RT-PCR kit. Libraries were constructed in a second round of multiplex PCR, after which size selection and purification were performed. Libraries were sequenced paired-end with 100 bp reads on an Illumina HiSeq2000. The study's processing was this. SOAPnuke was used to process the raw data, removing reads that contained adapters or uncalled bases, had a mean Phred below 15, or lacked an exact match to the constant primer or identifier. COPE v1.2.5 was used to merge the high-quality paired reads, and each unique nucleotide sequence was defined as a clonotype. MiTCR v1.1 was used to align clonotypes to the IMGT TRBV, TRBD and TRBJ reference segments. The analysis included only V-J combinations with a frequency above 0.0001, which together covered approximately 99% of the repertoires. The TCS score was defined as F50 (clonal expansion) divided by E x V (chaos), with BLOSUM62-based TCRdist calculated between CDR3 peptides within each V-J. Welch's t-statistics and random forest reduced roughly 530 V-J features to 13, which were used in a naive Bayes classifier (R e1071). In TCRdb, the public reads were trimmed at Q25 with fastp and aligned with MiXCR, with productive beta chains retained. Rows matching on CDR3 protein sequence are summarized as one entry with the most common DNA and genes. TCRdb, not the original authors, processed these V and J calls. This sample lists hundreds of thousands of distinct CDR3 sequences; more than 12% were detected once. 25% to 30% of the sample rests with the top ten.

This sequence originates from a man aged 45-65 years with Graves' ophthalmopathy. The chain joins TRBV7-9 to TRBJ1-5, with 9 bases in between that match TRBD1. Input material: blood. The CDR3 loop reads CASSLAGTGNQPQHF. The nucleotide sequence is TGTGCCAGCAGCTTAGCCGGGACAGGGAATCAGCCCCAGCATTTT.